This is a list of T cell receptor beta chains from one sample in a study of post-analysis software for immune sequencing data. A single record per CDR3 protein comes from TCRdb applying MiXCR to the PCR reads. The table has 500,000 to 600,000 distinct CDR3 sequences, 44% seen once. The specimen was blood. These receptors originate from a girl between 10 and 17 years old with multiple sclerosis. Both conserved end residues are part of each CDR3. A D gene is named only where the DNA matches it firmly. Where a row states a size, it is once, few, many or the class of an expanded clone; other rows omit it.

CDR3nt: TGTGCCAGCAGTGAACCCCCGGGACAGGGGTCACGGTGGAGTCAGCCCCAGCATTTT; CDR3aa: CASSEPPGQGSRWSQPQHF; d_gene: TRBD1; abundance: .; j_gene: TRBJ1-5; v_gene: TRBV6-1
CDR3nt: TGTGCCAACACTCGGGGGGCCCTCTACAATGAGCAGTTCTTC; CDR3aa: CANTRGALYNEQFF; d_gene: .; abundance: .; j_gene: TRBJ2-1; v_gene: TRBV2
CDR3nt: TGCGCCAGCAGCATTACAGGCTTATTGAACTACGAGCAGTACTTC; CDR3aa: CASSITGLLNYEQYF; d_gene: .; abundance: .; j_gene: TRBJ2-7; v_gene: TRBV5-1
CDR3nt: TGTGCCAGCAGCTTGATTCGACAGGGAAACGAGCAGTACTTC; CDR3aa: CASSLIRQGNEQYF; d_gene: TRBD1; abundance: .; j_gene: TRBJ2-7; v_gene: TRBV7-9
CDR3nt: TGTGCCAGCAGCTTAGGTAGGGGGCTTGGTCAGCCCCAGCATTTT; CDR3aa: CASSLGRGLGQPQHF; d_gene: TRBD1; abundance: .; j_gene: TRBJ1-5; v_gene: TRBV13
CDR3nt: TGTGCCAGCAGCGCCCGGACAGGGATGTCCTACGAGCAGTACTTC; CDR3aa: CASSARTGMSYEQYF; d_gene: TRBD1; abundance: few; j_gene: TRBJ2-7; v_gene: TRBV5-5
CDR3nt: TGTGCCAGCCTGACAGGGGGCCAAAATGAGCAGTTCTTC; CDR3aa: CASLTGGQNEQFF; d_gene: TRBD1; abundance: .; j_gene: TRBJ2-1; v_gene: TRBV2
CDR3nt: TGTGCCAGCAGTCTTGGACAGGGGGCTGGGGCTTTCTTT; CDR3aa: CASSLGQGAGAFF; d_gene: TRBD1; abundance: few; j_gene: TRBJ1-1; v_gene: TRBV27
CDR3nt: TGCGCCAGCAGCTTGGAGGCGGGAGCGCGGCCGAGGAATGAGCAGTTCTTC; CDR3aa: CASSLEAGARPRNEQFF; d_gene: TRBD2; abundance: .; j_gene: TRBJ2-1; v_gene: TRBV5-1
CDR3nt: TGTGCCAGCAGTGCCCCGGGACATTTACAAGAGACCCAGTACTTC; CDR3aa: CASSAPGHLQETQYF; d_gene: .; abundance: .; j_gene: TRBJ2-5; v_gene: TRBV25-1
CDR3nt: TGCGCCGGCAGCTCAACCTGGGGACTCTACAATGAGCAGTTCTTC; CDR3aa: CAGSSTWGLYNEQFF; d_gene: .; abundance: .; j_gene: TRBJ2-1; v_gene: TRBV5-1
CDR3nt: TGCAGCGTTGACGGGACAGGATACACAGATACGCAGTATTTT; CDR3aa: CSVDGTGYTDTQYF; d_gene: TRBD1; abundance: .; j_gene: TRBJ2-3; v_gene: TRBV29-1
CDR3nt: TGTGCTAGTGGTTTGGTACTTGGGCAGAGGACAGATACGCAGTATTTT; CDR3aa: CASGLVLGQRTDTQYF; d_gene: .; abundance: .; j_gene: TRBJ2-3; v_gene: TRBV12-5
CDR3nt: TGCAGCGTTGTTGAGGGGGGCGGCAATCAGCCCCAGCATTTT; CDR3aa: CSVVEGGGNQPQHF; d_gene: .; abundance: .; j_gene: TRBJ1-5; v_gene: TRBV29-1
CDR3nt: TGCAGTGCTCCGACAGGGGGCGCCTCTGGGGCCAACGTCCTGACTTTC; CDR3aa: CSAPTGGASGANVLTF; d_gene: TRBD1; abundance: .; j_gene: TRBJ2-6; v_gene: TRBV20-1
CDR3nt: TGTGCCAGCAGCTTGATCGGGACTAGCACAGATACGCAGTATTTT; CDR3aa: CASSLIGTSTDTQYF; d_gene: .; abundance: few; j_gene: TRBJ2-3; v_gene: TRBV7-3
CDR3nt: TGTGCCATCAGGGCCGGGACAGGTGATAATGAAGCTTTCTTT; CDR3aa: CAIRAGTGDNEAFF; d_gene: TRBD1; abundance: .; j_gene: TRBJ1-1; v_gene: TRBV10-3
CDR3nt: TGTGCCAGCAGCTCCGCCCAGGGGGCGGACAATGAGCAGTTCTTC; CDR3aa: CASSSAQGADNEQFF; d_gene: TRBD1; abundance: .; j_gene: TRBJ2-1; v_gene: TRBV6-6
CDR3nt: TGCAGTGCCCCGGCTGGGGTCGAGCAGTACTTC; CDR3aa: CSAPAGVEQYF; d_gene: .; abundance: .; j_gene: TRBJ2-7; v_gene: TRBV20-1
CDR3nt: TGTGCCATCAGTGAAGAGAGTTCCAGGGCCTACGAGCAGTACTTC; CDR3aa: CAISEESSRAYEQYF; d_gene: .; abundance: few; j_gene: TRBJ2-7; v_gene: TRBV10-3
CDR3nt: TGTGCCATCAGTCGACAGGGGGTATTCTACGAGCAGTACTTC; CDR3aa: CAISRQGVFYEQYF; d_gene: TRBD1; abundance: .; j_gene: TRBJ2-7; v_gene: TRBV10-3
CDR3nt: TGTGCCAGCAGCGGGGACAGGCAACCCCCCTACGAGCAGTACTTC; CDR3aa: CASSGDRQPPYEQYF; d_gene: TRBD1; abundance: .; j_gene: TRBJ2-7; v_gene: TRBV7-6
CDR3nt: TGCAGTGCTGGAGACAGCACCGTCAATGAGCAGTTCTTC; CDR3aa: CSAGDSTVNEQFF; d_gene: .; abundance: .; j_gene: TRBJ2-1; v_gene: TRBV20-1
CDR3nt: TGCAGCGTTGGGGGATATGGCTACACCTTC; CDR3aa: CSVGGYGYTF; d_gene: .; abundance: few; j_gene: TRBJ1-2; v_gene: TRBV29-1
CDR3nt: TGCAGCGTTTCCGAGAACACTGAAGCTTTCTTT; CDR3aa: CSVSENTEAFF; d_gene: .; abundance: few; j_gene: TRBJ1-1; v_gene: TRBV29-1
CDR3nt: TGCGCCAGCAGCTTGGCCAAGGGGAACACTGAAGCTTTCTTT; CDR3aa: CASSLAKGNTEAFF; d_gene: .; abundance: .; j_gene: TRBJ1-1; v_gene: TRBV5-1
CDR3nt: TGTGCCAGCAGCTCTCCGGGACAGACGAAAAACATTCAGTACTTC; CDR3aa: CASSSPGQTKNIQYF; d_gene: TRBD1; abundance: .; j_gene: TRBJ2-4; v_gene: TRBV7-9